This record looks at one T cell receptor beta chain sequence and its context. Its antigen is unidentified. These data belong to a study of cytomegalovirus exposure and HLA in healthy donors. Regarding the study as a whole: Later analysis associated a missense DCLRE1C variant with TCR beta V- and J-gene trimming. In a later analysis, DRB1 alleles had the most associated TCRs; HLA-C alleles the fewest. CMV serostatus was the sole immune exposure data available.

Per the germline V gene, CDR1 is SNHLY and CDR2 is FYNNEI. Trimming shortened V by 5 bases and J by 8 bases, and 12 bases separated the two germline ends. The CDR3 is made up of 13 amino acids. The PCR made use of 60 Vbeta and 13 Jbeta primers. Sequencing used immunoSEQ multiplex PCR; TCRdb keeps in-frame clones, though not all of them. The sample includes approximately 59,000 clones, 60% to 70% of them seen just once. The chain uses TRBV2 and TRBJ1-4; D call uncertain. The sequence came from a man between 35 and 55 years old in good health and CMV-seropositive. Material: PBMCs. CDR3 region: CASSFGEGEKLFF. The CDR3 DNA is TGTGCCAGCAGTTTCGGGGAAGGAGAAAAACTGTTTTTT.